Each of the 3 T cell receptor beta chains below was sequenced from the same sample in a study of blood T cell repertoires in COVID-19. Clones were sequenced by immunoSEQ multiplex PCR, and TCRdb holds only the in-frame ones, with some missing. The table lists roughly 78,000 clones, about 85% of them singletons. The specimen sequenced was peripheral blood. These receptor sequences come from a middle-aged man with COVID-19, enrolled during active disease.

CDR3 residues: CASLGGRRGGELFF. The DNA of the CDR3 is TGTGCCAGCCTCGGCGGCAGACGGGGGGGGGAGCTGTTTTTT. This rearrangement joins TRBV7-2 to TRBJ2-2; tentative D call: TRBD2 (6 bases). Trimming removed 8 bases at V and 8 bases at J, with 18 bases between. Germline CDR1 is SGHTA and CDR2 is FQGNSA. There are 14 residues in the CDR3. Supplemented by reference TRBV7-2 and TRBJ2-2, the full variable domain reads GAGVSQSPSNKVTEKGKDVELRCDPISGHTALYWYRQSLGQGLEFLIYFQGNSAPDKSGLPSDRFSAERTGGSVSTLTIQRTQQEDSAVYLCASLGGRRGGELFFGEGSRLTVL.

CDR3: CASSLALDRAVEKLFF. The CDR3 region has the DNA TGCGCCAGCAGCTTGGCGTTGGACAGGGCGGTTGAAAAACTGTTTTTT. The chain combines TRBV5-1 with TRBJ1-4, with TRBD1 matching 8 bases. This CDR3 comprises 16 residues. The junction had 8 bases not matched to a gene; V was cut back by 0 bases and J by 7 bases. Per the germline V gene, CDR1 is SGHRS and CDR2 is YFSETQ.

This clone was recorded once. The rearrangement links TRBV3-1 (or the pseudogene TRBV3-2) to TRBJ1-1; D is possibly TRBD1 (5 bases). V was shortened by 4 bases and J by 5 bases, with 14 bases between the two germline ends. CDR1 LGHDT and CDR2 YNNKEL come from the germline V gene (reference sequence). The CDR3 loop spans 14 amino acids. CDR3: CASSPRGGDTEAFF. The CDR3 region has the DNA TGTGCCAGCAGCCCGAGGGGAGGTGATACTGAAGCTTTCTTT.